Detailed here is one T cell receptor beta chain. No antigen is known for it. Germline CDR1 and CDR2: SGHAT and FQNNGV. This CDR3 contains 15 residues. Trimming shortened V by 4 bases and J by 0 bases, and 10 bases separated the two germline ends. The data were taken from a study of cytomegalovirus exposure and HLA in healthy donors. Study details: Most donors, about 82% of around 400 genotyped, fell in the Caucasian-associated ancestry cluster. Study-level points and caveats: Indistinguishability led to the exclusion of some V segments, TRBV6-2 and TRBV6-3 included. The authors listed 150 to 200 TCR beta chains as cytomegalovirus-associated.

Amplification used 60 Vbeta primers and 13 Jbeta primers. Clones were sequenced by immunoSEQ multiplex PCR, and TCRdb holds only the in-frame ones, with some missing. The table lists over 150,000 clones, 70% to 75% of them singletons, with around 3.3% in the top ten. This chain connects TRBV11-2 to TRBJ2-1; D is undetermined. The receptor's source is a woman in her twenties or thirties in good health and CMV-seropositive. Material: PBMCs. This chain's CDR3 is CASSSTSYSYNEQFF. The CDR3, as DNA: TGTGCCAGCAGCTCGACTTCATACTCCTACAATGAGCAGTTCTTC.